This is a list of T cell receptor beta chains from one sample in a study of response to subunit inactivated influenza vaccine. TCRdb analysed the RT-PCR reads with MiXCR anew, one entry per CDR3 protein. The profile covers roughly 460,000 distinct CDR3 sequences, with 11% appearing a single time and approximately 12% taken by the ten largest. The starting material was PBMCs from blood, obtained about 6 weeks after vaccination. These receptor sequences come from a man aged 50-59 years who received an inactivated influenza vaccine. Both conserved end residues are trimmed from each CDR3. Fields, in order: V gene, J gene, CDR3 protein.

TRBV7-8,TRBJ2-2,ASTPLPGGVSGELF
TRBV12-3/TRBV12-4,TRBJ2-3,ASSLGGRGDTQY
TRBV10-3,TRBJ2-5,AISSGPSQETQY
TRBV20-1,TRBJ1-5,SARDLQTLNQPQH
TRBV3-1,TRBJ2-7,ASSPLPGFTYEQY
TRBV20-1,TRBJ2-7,SARDEQY
TRBV11-2,TRBJ2-3,ASSGDTQY
TRBV6-1,TRBJ2-1,ASSISPPASGNEQF
TRBV10-3,TRBJ2-5,AISQGARQGTQY
TRBV7-2,TRBJ2-5,ASSPPNRGRETQY
TRBV6-2/TRBV6-3,TRBJ2-1,ASSYQRQTSGGAREQF
TRBV3-1,TRBJ2-2,ASSGTPNTGELF
TRBV28,TRBJ1-4,ASSEQSRNEKLF
TRBV7-4,TRBJ2-7,ASNPEGGRSYEQY
TRBV10-3,TRBJ1-5,AISDQNQPQH
TRBV7-2,TRBJ2-2,ASSLNGGGTTGELF